The TCR beta chain under discussion was sequenced for a study of T-cell memory formation after mild COVID-19. Findings and caveats of the study: Among clones peaking at day 37 in the second wave, SARS-CoV-2 specificity remained unconfirmed. Day 15 to 85 contractors were CD4/CD8 balanced; later expanders leaned CD4+.

Constant-segment primers and 5'RACE yielded cDNA libraries for TCR alpha and TCR beta, each carrying sample barcodes and UMIs. TCRdb passed the 5' RACE reads through MiXCR, listing each CDR3 protein once. The table shows hundreds of thousands of distinct CDR3 sequences, with approximately 21% occurring only once. Germline-derived CDR1 and CDR2 are SGHRS and YFSETQ. The CDR3 totals 16 residues. Between the trimmed V and J ends, which lost 4 bases and 4 bases, there was a span of 17 bases. This clonotype was seen more than once but under ten times. Its antigen remains unknown. This TCR came from an adult woman who had mild COVID-19 (a few samples of this study predate the infection). Cell type and time point are not known. The rearrangement links TRBV5-1 to TRBJ2-2, with D perhaps matching TRBD1 (6 bases). Material for sequencing was PBMCs or a T cell subset sorted from them (not recorded which). CDR3 coding DNA: TGCGCCAGCAGCCAACCGACAGGAGCAAGCACCGGGGAGCTGTTTTTT. Translation: CASSQPTGASTGELFF.